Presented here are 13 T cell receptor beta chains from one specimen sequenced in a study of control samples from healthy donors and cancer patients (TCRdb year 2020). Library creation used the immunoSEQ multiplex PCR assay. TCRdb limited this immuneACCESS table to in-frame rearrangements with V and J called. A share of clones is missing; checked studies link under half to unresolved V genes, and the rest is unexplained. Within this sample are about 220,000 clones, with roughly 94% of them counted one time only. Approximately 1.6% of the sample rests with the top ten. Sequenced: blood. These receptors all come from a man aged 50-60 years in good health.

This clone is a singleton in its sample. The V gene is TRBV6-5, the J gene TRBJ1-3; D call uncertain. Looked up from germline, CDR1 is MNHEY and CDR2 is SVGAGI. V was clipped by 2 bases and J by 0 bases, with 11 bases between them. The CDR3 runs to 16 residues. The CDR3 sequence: CASSYVQPVSGNTIYF. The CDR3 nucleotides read TGTGCCAGCAGTTACGTACAGCCAGTCTCTGGAAACACCATATATTTT.

CDR3: CASSLAGQGAGTEAFF. The DNA of the CDR3 is TGTGCCAGCAGCTTGGCCGGGCAGGGGGCAGGCACTGAAGCTTTCTTT. The chain has TRBV5-6 and TRBJ1-1; 8 bases are shared with TRBD1. Germline CDR1 is SGHDT and CDR2 is YYEEEE. The CDR3 totals 16 residues. After removal of 0 bases from V and 4 bases from J, the junction contained 8 bases not matched to a gene.

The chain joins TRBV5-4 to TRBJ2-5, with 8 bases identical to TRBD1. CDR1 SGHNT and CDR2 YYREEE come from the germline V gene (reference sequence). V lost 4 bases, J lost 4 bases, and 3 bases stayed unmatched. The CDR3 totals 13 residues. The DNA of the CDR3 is TGTGCCAGCAGCGTTGGACAGGGAGAGACCCAGTACTTC. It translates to CASSVGQGETQYF. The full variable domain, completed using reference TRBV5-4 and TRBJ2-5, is ETGVTQSPTHLIKTRGQQVTLRCSSQSGHNTVSWYQQALGQGPQFIFQYYREEENGRGNFPPRFSGLQFPNYSSELNVNALELDDSALYLCASSVGQGETQYFGPGTRLLVL.

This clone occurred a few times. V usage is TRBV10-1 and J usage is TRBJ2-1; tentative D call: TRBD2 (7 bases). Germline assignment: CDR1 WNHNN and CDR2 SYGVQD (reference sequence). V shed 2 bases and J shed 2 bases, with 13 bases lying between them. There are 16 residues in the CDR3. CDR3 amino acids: CASSEVRGGTYNEQFF. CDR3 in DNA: TGCGCCAGCAGTGAGGTGAGGGGGGGCACCTACAATGAGCAGTTCTTC.

In nucleotides, the CDR3 is TGTGCCAGTAGTCGGGGGGCCCCTAACTATGGCTACACCTTC. It translates to CASSRGAPNYGYTF. The chain combines TRBV19 with TRBJ1-2, with D possibly TRBD1 on 6 matching bases. The CDR3 loop spans 14 amino acids. Germline V gene data show CDR1 as LNHDA and CDR2 as SQIVND (reference sequence). Trimming left V 5 bases short and J 0 bases short, with 10 bases between.

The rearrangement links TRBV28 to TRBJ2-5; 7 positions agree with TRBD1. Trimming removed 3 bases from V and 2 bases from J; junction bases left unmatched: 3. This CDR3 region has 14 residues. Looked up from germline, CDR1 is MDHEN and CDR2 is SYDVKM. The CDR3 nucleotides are TGTGCCAGCAGTTTGGGGACAGCACAAGAGACCCAGTACTTC. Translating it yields CASSLGTAQETQYF.

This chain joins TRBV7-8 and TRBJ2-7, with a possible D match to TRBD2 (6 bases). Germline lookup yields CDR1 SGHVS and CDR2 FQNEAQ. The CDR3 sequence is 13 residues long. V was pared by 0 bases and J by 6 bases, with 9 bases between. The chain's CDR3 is CASSLARRAEQYV. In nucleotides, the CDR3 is TGTGCCAGCAGCTTAGCGAGGAGGGCCGAGCAGTACGTC.

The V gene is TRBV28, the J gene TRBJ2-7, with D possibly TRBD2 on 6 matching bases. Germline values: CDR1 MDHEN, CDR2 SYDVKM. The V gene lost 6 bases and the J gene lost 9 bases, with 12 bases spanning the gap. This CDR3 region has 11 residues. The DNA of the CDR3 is TGTGCCAGCAGGCGCGGGACGGTGCAGTACTTC. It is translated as CASRRGTVQYF. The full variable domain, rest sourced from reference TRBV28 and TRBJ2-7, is DVKVTQSSRYLVKRTGEKVFLECVQDMDHENMFWYRQDPGLGLRLIYFSYDVKMKEKGDIPEGYSVSREKKERFSLILESASTNQTSMYLCASRRGTVQYFGPGTRLTVT.

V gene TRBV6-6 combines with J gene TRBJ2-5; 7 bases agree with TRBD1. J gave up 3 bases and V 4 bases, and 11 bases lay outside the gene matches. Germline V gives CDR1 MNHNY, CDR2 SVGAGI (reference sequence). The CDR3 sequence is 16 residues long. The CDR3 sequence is CASSSGPGTDKETQYF. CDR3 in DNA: TGTGCCAGCAGTTCGGGCCCCGGGACAGATAAAGAGACCCAGTACTTC.

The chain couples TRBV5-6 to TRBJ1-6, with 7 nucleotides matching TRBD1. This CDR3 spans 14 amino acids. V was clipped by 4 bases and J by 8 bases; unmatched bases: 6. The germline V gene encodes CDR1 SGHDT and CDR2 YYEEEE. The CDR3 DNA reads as TGTGCCAGCAGCCGTCGGGACAGAGATTCACCCCTCCACTTT. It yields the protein CASSRRDRDSPLHF.

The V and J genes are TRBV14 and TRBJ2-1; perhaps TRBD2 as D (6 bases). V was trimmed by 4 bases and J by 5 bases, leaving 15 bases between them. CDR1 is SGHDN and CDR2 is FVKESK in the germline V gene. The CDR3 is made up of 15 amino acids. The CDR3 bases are TGTGCCAGCAGCCCGCCGGGAGCGGCTGACAATGAGCAGTTCTTC. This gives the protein CASSPPGAADNEQFF.

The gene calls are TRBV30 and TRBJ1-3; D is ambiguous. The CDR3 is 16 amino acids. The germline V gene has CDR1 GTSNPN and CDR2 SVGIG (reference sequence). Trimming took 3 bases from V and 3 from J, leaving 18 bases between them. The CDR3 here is CAWSPSGGWNGNTIYF. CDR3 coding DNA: TGTGCCTGGAGCCCCTCTGGAGGGTGGAATGGAAACACCATATATTTT.

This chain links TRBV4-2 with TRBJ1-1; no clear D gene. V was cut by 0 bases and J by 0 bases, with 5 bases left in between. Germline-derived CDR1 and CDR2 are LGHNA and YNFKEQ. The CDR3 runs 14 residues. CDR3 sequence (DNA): TGTGCCAGCAGCCAAGAGATGGTGAACACTGAAGCTTTCTTT. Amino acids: CASSQEMVNTEAFF.